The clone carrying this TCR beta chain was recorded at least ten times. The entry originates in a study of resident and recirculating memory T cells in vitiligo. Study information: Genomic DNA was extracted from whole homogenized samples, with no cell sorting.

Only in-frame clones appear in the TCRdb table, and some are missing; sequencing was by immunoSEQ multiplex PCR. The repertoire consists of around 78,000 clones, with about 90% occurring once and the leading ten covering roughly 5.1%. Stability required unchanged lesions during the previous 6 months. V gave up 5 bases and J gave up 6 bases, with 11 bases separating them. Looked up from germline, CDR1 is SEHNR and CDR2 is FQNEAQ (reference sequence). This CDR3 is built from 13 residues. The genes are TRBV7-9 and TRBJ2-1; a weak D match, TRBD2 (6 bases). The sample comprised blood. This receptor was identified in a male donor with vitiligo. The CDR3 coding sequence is TGTGCCAGCAGCGTAGTGGGGGGCAATGAGCAGTTCTTC. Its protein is CASSVVGGNEQFF.